This TCR beta chain stems from a study of T cells in Graves' hyperthyroidism and ophthalmopathy. Study-level information: It was at initial diagnosis, before any treatment, that peripheral blood was collected.

This clonotype was seen many times. Its antigen remains unidentified. Study-level results: By a 13 V-J model, ophthalmopathy was set apart from stable hyperthyroidism.

V was shortened by 8 bases and J by 6 bases, with 19 bases between the two germline ends. The CDR3 has 14 residues. Germline V gene sequence: CDR1 SNHLY, CDR2 FYNNEI. Amplified TCR beta CDR3 regions came from RNA transcripts. The HTBI primer set was used in a first-round RT-PCR of the TCR CDR3. Using its own MiXCR run on the multiplex PCR reads, TCRdb lists one record per CDR3 protein. Seen here are under 550,000 distinct CDR3 sequences, less than 20% observed once, and the top ten hold 40% to 50%. The chain recombines TRBV2 with TRBJ1-2; D perhaps matches TRBD1 (6 bases). The sequencing input was blood. The TCR sequence derives from a man aged 40-50 years with Graves' ophthalmopathy. CDR3 bases: TGTGCCAGCCGAGCTTTTTCCGGGGGCCATGGCTACACCTTC. This translates into CASRAFSGGHGYTF.